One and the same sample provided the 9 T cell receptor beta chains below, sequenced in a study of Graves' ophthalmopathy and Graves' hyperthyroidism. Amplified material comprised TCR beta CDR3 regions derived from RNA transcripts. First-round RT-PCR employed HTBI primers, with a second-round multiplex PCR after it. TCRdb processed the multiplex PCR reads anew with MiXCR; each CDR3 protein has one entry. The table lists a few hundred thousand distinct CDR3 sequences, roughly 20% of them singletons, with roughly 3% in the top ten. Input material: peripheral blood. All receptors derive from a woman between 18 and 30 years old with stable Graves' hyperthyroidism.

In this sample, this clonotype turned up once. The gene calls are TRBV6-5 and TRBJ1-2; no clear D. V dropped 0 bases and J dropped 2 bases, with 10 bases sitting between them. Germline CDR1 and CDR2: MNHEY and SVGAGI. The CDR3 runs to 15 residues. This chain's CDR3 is CASSYSKARNYGYTF. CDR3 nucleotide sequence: TGTGCCAGCAGTTACTCGAAGGCCAGAAACTATGGCTACACCTTC.

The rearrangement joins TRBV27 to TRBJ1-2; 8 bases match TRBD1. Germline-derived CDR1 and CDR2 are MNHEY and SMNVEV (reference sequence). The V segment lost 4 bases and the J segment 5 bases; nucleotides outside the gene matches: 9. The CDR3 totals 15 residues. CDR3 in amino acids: CASSSRTGRDYGYTF. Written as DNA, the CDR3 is TGTGCCAGCAGTTCCCGGACAGGGCGAGATTATGGCTACACCTTC.

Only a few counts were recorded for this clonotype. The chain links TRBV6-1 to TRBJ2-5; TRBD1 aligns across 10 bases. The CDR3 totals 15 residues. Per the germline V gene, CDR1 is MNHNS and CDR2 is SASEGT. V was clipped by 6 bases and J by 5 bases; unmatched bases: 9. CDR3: CASSQGQGVAETQYF. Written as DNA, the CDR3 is TGTGCCAGCAGCCAAGGACAGGGGGTAGCGGAGACCCAGTACTTC.

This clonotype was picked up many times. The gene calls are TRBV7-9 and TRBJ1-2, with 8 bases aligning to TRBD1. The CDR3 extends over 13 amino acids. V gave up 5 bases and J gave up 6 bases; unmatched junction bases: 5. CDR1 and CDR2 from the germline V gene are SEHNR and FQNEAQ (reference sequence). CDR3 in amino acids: CASSQTGANGYTF. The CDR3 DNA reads TGTGCCAGCAGCCAGACAGGGGCGAATGGCTACACCTTC.

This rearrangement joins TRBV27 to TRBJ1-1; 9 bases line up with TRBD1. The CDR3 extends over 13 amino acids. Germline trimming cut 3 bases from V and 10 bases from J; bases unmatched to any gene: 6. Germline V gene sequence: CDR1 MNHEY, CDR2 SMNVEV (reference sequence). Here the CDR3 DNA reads TGTGCCAGCAGTTTTGGGGGACAGGGTACAGCTTTCTTT. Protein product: CASSFGGQGTAFF.

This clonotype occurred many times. In DNA, the CDR3 is TGTGCCACCATCGACAGGGCTGGAAACACCATATATTTT. Translated, it gives CATIDRAGNTIYF. V gene TRBV6-1 combines with J gene TRBJ1-3; 7 bases line up with TRBD1. V trimming: 10 bases; J trimming: 2 bases; junction bases outside the gene matches: 5. The germline V gene has CDR1 MNHNS and CDR2 SASEGT. The CDR3 runs to 13 residues.

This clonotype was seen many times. The CDR3 DNA reads TGCAGCACCAGGACAGGCTACTATGGCTACACCTTC. Amino acid sequence: CSTRTGYYGYTF. The chain uses TRBV29-1 and TRBJ1-2; 7 nucleotides agree with TRBD1. Germline V gene sequence: CDR1 SQVTM, CDR2 ANQGSEA. The CDR3 consists of 12 residues. V trimming: 8 bases; J trimming: 3 bases; junction bases outside the gene matches: 6. Based on the CDR3 plus reference TRBV29-1 and TRBJ1-2, the full variable domain is SAVISQKPSRDICQRGTSLTIQCQVDSQVTMMFWYRQQPGQSLTLIATANQGSEATYESGFVIDKFPISRPNLTFSTLTVSNMSPEDSSIYLCSTRTGYYGYTFGSGTRLTVV.

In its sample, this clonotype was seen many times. The CDR3 loop reads CASSLAATNTYEQYF. CDR3 DNA sequence: TGCGCCAGCAGCTTGGCGGCGACTAATACCTACGAGCAGTACTTC. V gene TRBV5-1 combines with J gene TRBJ2-7; maybe TRBD2 (5 bases). With 0 bases removed from V and 2 bases from J, the gap between germline ends came to 12 bases. This CDR3 is 15 amino acids long. The V gene's germline CDR1 is SGHRS and CDR2 YFSETQ.

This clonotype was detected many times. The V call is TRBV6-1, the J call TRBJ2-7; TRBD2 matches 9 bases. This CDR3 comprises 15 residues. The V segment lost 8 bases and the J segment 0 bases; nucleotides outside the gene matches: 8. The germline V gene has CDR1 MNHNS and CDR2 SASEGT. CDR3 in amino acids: CASSESSGSSYEQYF. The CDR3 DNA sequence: TGTGCCAGCTCAGAGAGTAGCGGGAGCTCCTACGAGCAGTACTTC.